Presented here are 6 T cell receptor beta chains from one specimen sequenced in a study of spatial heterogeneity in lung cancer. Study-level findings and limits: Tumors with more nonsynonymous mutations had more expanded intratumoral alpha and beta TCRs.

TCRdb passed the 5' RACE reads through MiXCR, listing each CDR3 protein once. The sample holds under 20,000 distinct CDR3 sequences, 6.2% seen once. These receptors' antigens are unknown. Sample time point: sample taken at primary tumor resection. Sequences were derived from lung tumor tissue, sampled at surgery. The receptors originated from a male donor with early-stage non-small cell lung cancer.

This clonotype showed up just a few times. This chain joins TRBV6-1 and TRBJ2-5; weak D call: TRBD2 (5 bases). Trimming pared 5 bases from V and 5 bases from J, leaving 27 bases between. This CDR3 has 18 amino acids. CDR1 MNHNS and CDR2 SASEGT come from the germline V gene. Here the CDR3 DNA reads TGTGCCAGCAGTACCCTAGTGGAGGCGCTGGAGGCTTGGGAGACCCAGTACTTC. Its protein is CASSTLVEALEAWETQYF.

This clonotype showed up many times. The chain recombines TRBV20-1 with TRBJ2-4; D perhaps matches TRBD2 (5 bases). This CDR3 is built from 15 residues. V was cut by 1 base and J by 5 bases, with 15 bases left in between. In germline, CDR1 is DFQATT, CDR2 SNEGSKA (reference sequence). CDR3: CSARALAGQENIQYF. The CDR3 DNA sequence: TGCAGTGCTAGAGCTTTGGCGGGCCAAGAAAACATTCAGTACTTC.

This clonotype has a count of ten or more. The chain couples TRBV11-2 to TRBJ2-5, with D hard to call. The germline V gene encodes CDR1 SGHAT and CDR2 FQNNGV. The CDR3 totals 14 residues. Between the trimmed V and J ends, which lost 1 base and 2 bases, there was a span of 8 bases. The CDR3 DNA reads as TGTGCCAGCAGCTTAGTTGGCCGGCAAGAGACCCAGTACTTC. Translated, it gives CASSLVGRQETQYF.

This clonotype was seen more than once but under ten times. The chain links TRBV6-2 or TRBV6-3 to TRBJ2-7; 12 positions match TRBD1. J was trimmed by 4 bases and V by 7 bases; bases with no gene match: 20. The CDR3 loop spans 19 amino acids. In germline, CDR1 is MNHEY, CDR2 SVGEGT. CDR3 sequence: CASTLRDRGPSGSPYEQYF. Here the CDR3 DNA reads TGTGCCAGCACCCTCCGGGACAGGGGGCCTAGCGGGAGCCCTTACGAGCAGTACTTC.

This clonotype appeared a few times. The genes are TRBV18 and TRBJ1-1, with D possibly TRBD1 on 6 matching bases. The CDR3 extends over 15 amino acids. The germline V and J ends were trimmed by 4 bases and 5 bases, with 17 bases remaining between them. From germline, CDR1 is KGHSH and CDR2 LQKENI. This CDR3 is CASSLNGGGRTEAFF. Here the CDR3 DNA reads TGTGCCAGCTCACTCAATGGCGGGGGGCGGACTGAAGCTTTCTTT.

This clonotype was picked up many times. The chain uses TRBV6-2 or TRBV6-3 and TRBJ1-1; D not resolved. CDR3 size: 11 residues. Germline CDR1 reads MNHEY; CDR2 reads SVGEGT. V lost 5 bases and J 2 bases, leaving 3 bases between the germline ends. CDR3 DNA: TGTGCCAGCAGTGAAAACACTGAAGCTTTCTTT. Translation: CASSENTEAFF.